The 5 T cell receptor beta chains reported below all come from one sample, sequenced in a study of beta chain features in type 1 diabetes. Findings and limits, study-wide: Within each of all four CD4+ subsets, Type 1 diabetes patients had TCRB CDR3s that were moderately but significantly shorter.

Sequencing targeted expressed TCRB transcripts, as all isolated RNA had been reverse transcribed. Clones were read by immunoSEQ multiplex PCR, and TCRdb kept only the in-frame ones, dropping some. This table holds 45,000 to 65,000 clones, around 56% found once. These receptors have no identified antigens. Sequenced sample: Tregs from blood. The receptor source for this set is a woman in her forties with type 1 diabetes.

This clone turned up a few times. This chain uses TRBV7-2 with TRBJ2-1; 7 bases line up with TRBD2. Germline V CDR1 and CDR2: SGHTA, FQGNSA. This CDR3 is built from 17 residues. Trimming cost V 5 bases and J 4 bases; bases outside gene matches: 14. CDR3 in DNA: TGTGCCAGCAGCCGACTATTGCGGGAGAGGGGTTACAATGAGCAGTTCTTC. It translates to CASSRLLRERGYNEQFF.

The CDR3 loop is CASSIGPGQGLRQFF. The CDR3 DNA sequence: TGTGCCAGTAGTATCGGTCCGGGACAGGGGCTTCGGCAGTTCTTC. This sequence joins TRBV19 and TRBJ2-1; TRBD1 aligns across 10 bases. After removal of 3 bases from V and 12 bases from J, the junction contained 11 bases not matched to a gene. This CDR3 contains 15 residues. From germline, CDR1 is LNHDA and CDR2 SQIVND (reference sequence).

This clone was picked up a small number of times. V usage is TRBV28 and J usage is TRBJ2-7; D possibly corresponds to TRBD1 (6 bases). CDR3 length: 14 residues. The germline V gene encodes CDR1 MDHEN and CDR2 SYDVKM. V was clipped by 6 bases and J by 7 bases, with 19 bases between them. The CDR3 coding sequence is TGTGCCAGCAGCCGATGGACAGCCCCTAAGGAGCAGTACTTC. Its translation: CASSRWTAPKEQYF.

The CDR3 sequence is CASSQEGAGSNEQYF. The CDR3 nucleotides are TGCGCCAGCAGCCAAGAAGGGGCCGGGTCAAACGAGCAGTACTTC. The V and J genes are TRBV4-3 and TRBJ2-7, with D perhaps matching TRBD1 (5 bases). V gave up 0 bases and J gave up 5 bases, with 14 bases separating them. The CDR3 is 15 residues long. CDR1 is LGHNA, CDR2 YSLEER, per germline.

In its sample, this clone was seen a few times. The chain couples TRBV6-6 to TRBJ1-4; TRBD1 agrees at 12 bases. Germline CDR1 is MNHNY and CDR2 is SVGAGI (reference sequence). The CDR3 length is 15 residues. Trimming removed 7 bases from V and 7 bases from J; junction bases left unmatched: 7. The CDR3 coding sequence is TGTGCCAGCACCTCCGGGACAGGGGGCGTTGAAAAACTGTTTTTT. This codes for CASTSGTGGVEKLFF.